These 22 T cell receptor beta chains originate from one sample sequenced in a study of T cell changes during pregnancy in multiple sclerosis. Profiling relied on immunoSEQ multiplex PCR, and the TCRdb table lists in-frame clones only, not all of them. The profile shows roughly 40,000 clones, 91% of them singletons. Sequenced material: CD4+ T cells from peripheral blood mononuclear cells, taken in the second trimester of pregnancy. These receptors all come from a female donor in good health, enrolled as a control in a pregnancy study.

The DNA of the CDR3 is TGTGCCAGCACAGCACAGGGGCTGGGGGAGCAGTACTTC. Residues: CASTAQGLGEQYF. The gene calls are TRBV6-1 and TRBJ2-7; 7 bases are a match to TRBD1. The germline V gene encodes CDR1 MNHNS and CDR2 SASEGT. J gave up 7 bases and V 7 bases, and 10 bases lay outside the gene matches. The CDR3 runs to 13 residues.

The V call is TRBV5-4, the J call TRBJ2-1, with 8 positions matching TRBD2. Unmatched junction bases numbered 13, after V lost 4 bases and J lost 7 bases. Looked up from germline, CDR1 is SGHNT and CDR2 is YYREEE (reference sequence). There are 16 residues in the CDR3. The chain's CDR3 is CASSPRISSGRNEQFF. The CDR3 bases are TGTGCCAGCAGCCCGCGGATATCCAGCGGGAGAAATGAGCAGTTCTTC.

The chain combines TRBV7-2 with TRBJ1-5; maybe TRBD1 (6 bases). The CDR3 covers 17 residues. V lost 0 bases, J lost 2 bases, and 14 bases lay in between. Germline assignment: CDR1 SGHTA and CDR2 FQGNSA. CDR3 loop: CASSLARGGVGNQPQHF. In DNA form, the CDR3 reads TGTGCCAGCAGCTTAGCCAGGGGTGGCGTCGGCAATCAGCCCCAGCATTTT.

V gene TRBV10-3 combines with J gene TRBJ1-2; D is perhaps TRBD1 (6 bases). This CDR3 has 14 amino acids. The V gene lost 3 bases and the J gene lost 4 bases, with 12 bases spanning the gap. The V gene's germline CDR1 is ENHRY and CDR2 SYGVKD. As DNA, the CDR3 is TGTGCCATCAGTGATACAGGGTGGATCTATGGCTACACCTTC. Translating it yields CAISDTGWIYGYTF.

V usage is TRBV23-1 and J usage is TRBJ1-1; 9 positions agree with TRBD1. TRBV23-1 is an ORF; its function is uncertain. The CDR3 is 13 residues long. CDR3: CAQADRGNTEAFF. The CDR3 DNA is TGCGCTCAGGCGGACAGGGGTAACACTGAAGCTTTCTTT.

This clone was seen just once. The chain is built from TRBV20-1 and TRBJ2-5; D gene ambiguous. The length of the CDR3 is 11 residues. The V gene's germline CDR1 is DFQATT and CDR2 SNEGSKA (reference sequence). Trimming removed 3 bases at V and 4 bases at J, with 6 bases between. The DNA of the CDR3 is TGCAGTGCTAGCCCAGGAGAGACCCAGTACTTC. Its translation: CSASPGETQYF.

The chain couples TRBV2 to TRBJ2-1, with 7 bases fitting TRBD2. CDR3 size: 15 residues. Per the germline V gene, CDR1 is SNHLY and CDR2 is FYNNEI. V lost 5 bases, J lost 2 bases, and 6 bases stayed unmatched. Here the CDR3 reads CASSSSGAPYNEQFF. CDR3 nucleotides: TGTGCCAGCAGTTCAAGCGGGGCCCCCTACAATGAGCAGTTCTTC.

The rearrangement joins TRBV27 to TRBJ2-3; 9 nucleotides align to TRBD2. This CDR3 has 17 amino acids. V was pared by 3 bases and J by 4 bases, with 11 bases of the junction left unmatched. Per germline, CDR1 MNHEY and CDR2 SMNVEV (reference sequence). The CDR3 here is CASSFLRGGAWSDTQYF. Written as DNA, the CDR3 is TGTGCCAGCAGTTTCCTACGCGGGGGGGCCTGGTCAGATACGCAGTATTTT.

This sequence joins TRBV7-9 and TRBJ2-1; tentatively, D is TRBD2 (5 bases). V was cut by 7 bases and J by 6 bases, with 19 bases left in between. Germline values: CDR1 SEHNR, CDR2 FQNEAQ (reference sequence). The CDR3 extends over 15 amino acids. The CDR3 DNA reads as TGTGCCAGCACCTCGGGGTTAACAAGACGCAATGAGCAGTTCTTC. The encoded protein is CASTSGLTRRNEQFF.

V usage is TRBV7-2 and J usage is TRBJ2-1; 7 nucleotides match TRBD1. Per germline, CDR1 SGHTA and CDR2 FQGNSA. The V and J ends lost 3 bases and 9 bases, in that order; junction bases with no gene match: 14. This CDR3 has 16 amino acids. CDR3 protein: CASSFRGPGGPSEQFF. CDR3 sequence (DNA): TGTGCCAGCAGCTTCCGCGGCCCAGGGGGACCCAGTGAGCAGTTCTTC.

CDR3 coding DNA: TGTGCCAGCTCACCCTACAGGGTGAACACTGAAGCTTTCTTT. Protein sequence: CASSPYRVNTEAFF. V and J are TRBV18 and TRBJ1-1; weak D call: TRBD1 (6 bases). V shed 3 bases and J shed 0 bases, with 8 bases lying between them. The CDR3 spans 14 residues. Germline CDR1 and CDR2: KGHSH and LQKENI.

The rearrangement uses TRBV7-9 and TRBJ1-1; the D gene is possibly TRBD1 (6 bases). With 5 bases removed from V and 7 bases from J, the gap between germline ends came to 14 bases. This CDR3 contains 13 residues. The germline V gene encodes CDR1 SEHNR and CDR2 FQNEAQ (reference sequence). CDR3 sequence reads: CASSRPRTVEAFF. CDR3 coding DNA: TGTGCCAGCAGCCGCCCCAGGACAGTTGAAGCTTTCTTT.

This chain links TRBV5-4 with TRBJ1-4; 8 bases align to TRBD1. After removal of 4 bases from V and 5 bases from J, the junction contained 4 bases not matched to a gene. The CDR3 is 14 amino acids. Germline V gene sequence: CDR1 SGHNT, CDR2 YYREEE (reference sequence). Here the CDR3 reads CASSGGQVNEKLFF. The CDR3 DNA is TGTGCCAGCAGCGGGGGACAGGTGAATGAAAAACTGTTTTTT. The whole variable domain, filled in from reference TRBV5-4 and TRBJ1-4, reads ETGVTQSPTHLIKTRGQQVTLRCSSQSGHNTVSWYQQALGQGPQFIFQYYREEENGRGNFPPRFSGLQFPNYSSELNVNALELDDSALYLCASSGGQVNEKLFFGSGTQLSVL.

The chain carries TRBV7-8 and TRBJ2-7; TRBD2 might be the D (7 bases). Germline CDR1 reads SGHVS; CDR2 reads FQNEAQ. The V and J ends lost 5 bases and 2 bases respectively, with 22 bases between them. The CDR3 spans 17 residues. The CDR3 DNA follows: TGTGCCAGCAGCCAGAGGGGGAGGCTAGCGGCCCCCTACGAGCAGTACTTC. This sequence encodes CASSQRGRLAAPYEQYF.

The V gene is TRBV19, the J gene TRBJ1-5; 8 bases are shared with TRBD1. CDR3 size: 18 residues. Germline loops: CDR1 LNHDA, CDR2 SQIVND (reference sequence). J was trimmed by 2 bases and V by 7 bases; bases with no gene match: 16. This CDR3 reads CASTHQGAGGAGNQPQHF. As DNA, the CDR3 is TGTGCCAGTACCCACCAAGGGGCAGGGGGCGCGGGCAATCAGCCCCAGCATTTT.

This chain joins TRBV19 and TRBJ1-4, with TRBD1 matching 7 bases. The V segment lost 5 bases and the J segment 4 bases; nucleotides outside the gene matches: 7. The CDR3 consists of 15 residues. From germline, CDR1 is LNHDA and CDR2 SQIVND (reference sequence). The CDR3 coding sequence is TGTGCCAGTAGTCCTACAGGGGATATTAATGAAAAACTGTTTTTT. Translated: CASSPTGDINEKLFF.

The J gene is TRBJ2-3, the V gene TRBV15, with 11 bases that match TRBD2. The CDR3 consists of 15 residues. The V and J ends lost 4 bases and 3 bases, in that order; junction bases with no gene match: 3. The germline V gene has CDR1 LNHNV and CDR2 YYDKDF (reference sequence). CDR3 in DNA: TGTGCCACCAGCACCAGACTAGCGGGGACAGATACGCAGTATTTT. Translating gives CATSTRLAGTDTQYF.

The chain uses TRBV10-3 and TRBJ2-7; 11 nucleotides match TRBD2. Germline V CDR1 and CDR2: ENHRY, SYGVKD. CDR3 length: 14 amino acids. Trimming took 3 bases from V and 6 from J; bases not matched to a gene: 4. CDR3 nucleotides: TGTGCCATCAGTGACACACTAGCGGGGGTCGAGCAGTACTTC. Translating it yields CAISDTLAGVEQYF.

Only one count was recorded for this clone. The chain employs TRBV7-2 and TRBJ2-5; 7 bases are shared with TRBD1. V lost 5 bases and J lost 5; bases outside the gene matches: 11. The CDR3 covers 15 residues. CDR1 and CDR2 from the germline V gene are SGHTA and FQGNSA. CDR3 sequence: CASSLVSRGRETQYF. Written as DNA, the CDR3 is TGTGCCAGCAGCCTAGTCAGTAGGGGGCGGGAGACCCAGTACTTC.

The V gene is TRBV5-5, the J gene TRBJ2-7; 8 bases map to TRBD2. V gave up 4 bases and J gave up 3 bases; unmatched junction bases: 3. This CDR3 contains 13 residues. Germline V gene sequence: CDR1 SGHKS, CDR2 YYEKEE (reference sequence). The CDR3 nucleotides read TGTGCCAGCAGCGGAAGCGGGAGCTACGAGCAGTACTTC. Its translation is CASSGSGSYEQYF.

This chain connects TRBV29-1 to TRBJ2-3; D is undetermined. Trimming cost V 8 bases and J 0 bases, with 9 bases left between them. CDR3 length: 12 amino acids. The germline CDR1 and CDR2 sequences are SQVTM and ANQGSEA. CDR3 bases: TGCAGCCTGTCTGAGAGCACAGATACGCAGTATTTT. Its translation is CSLSESTDTQYF.

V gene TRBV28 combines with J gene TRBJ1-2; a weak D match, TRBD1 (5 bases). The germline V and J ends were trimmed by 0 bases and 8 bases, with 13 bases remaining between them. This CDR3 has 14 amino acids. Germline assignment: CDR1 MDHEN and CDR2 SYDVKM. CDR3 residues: CASSLWEGGHGYTF. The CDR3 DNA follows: TGTGCCAGCAGTTTATGGGAAGGTGGACACGGCTACACCTTC.